This entry concerns a single T cell receptor (beta chain). These data belong to a study of shared clonotypes between healthy human individuals. Generated by immunoSEQ multiplex PCR, the TCRdb table keeps only in-frame clones and is missing some. The sample consists of about 1.1 million clones, 70% to 85% of them appearing once. Germline V gene sequence: CDR1 SGHNT, CDR2 YYREEE (reference sequence). The length of the CDR3 is 15 residues. Trimming took 2 bases from V and 0 from J, leaving 10 bases between them. This clonotype was sampled from a man younger than 35 in good health. Some clones in this sample may be carry-over from other donors' samples. The sample taken for sequencing was memory CD4+ T cells from PBMCs. The subset is: CD45RA-negative fraction. The chain carries TRBV5-4 and TRBJ2-3, with a weak D call TRBD2 (5 bases). The CDR3 DNA reads TGTGCCAGCAGCTTCGAGTGGACTAGCACAGATACGCAGTATTTT. It translates to CASSFEWTSTDTQYF.